This is a list of T cell receptor beta chains from one sample in a study of blood T cells in healthy people across ages. TCRdb re-derived calls from the 5' RACE reads in MiXCR, one entry per CDR3 protein. Of around 1,000,000 distinct CDR3 sequences listed, less than 25% are singletons. The data also belong to a second study, concerning T cells of mothers and their children.

Material for sequencing was blood. These receptor sequences come from a girl aged 2 to 9 in good health. The CDR3 runs from the conserved cysteine through the conserved F or W. D genes are given only for firm matches. The size field is filled for only some rows; it gives once, few, many or a size class.

v_gene,abundance,j_gene,d_gene,CDR3nt,CDR3aa
TRBV4-2,.,TRBJ2-5,TRBD2,TGTGCCAGCAGCCAGATAAGCGGGACCCGAGAAGAGACCCAGTACTTC,CASSQISGTREETQYF
TRBV20-1,.,TRBJ1-1,.,TGCAGTGCTTCTAATCAGGTAACAGCTTTCTTT,CSASNQVTAFF
TRBV4-2,.,TRBJ2-7,TRBD2,TGTGCCAGCAGCCAAGAACTAGCGGGAGGGAGCTCCTACGAGCAGTACTTC,CASSQELAGGSSYEQYF
TRBV5-1,few,TRBJ2-1,.,TGCGCCAGCAGCTTGGGGGGGATAGACCTCAATGAGCAGTTCTTC,CASSLGGIDLNEQFF
TRBV4-1,few,TRBJ2-7,TRBD2,TGCGCCAGCAGCCAATCTAGCGGTATAGCCGACTACGAGCAGTACTTC,CASSQSSGIADYEQYF
TRBV6-2/TRBV6-3,.,TRBJ1-5,.,TGTGCCAGCAGCCCCCACGGCTCAGGGGAGCAGCCCCAGCATTTT,CASSPHGSGEQPQHF
TRBV12-3/TRBV12-4,.,TRBJ1-5,.,TGTGCCAGCAGTTTTTCCGCCGATCAGCCCCAGCATTTT,CASSFSADQPQHF
TRBV3-1,few,TRBJ2-7,TRBD2,TGTGCCAGCAGCCAGGTTAGCGGGTCGGCCTACGAGCAGTACTTC,CASSQVSGSAYEQYF
TRBV7-2,few,TRBJ1-1,.,TGTGCCAGCAGCCCATACACCTACACTGAAGCTTTCTTT,CASSPYTYTEAFF
TRBV12-3/TRBV12-4,.,TRBJ2-7,.,TGTGCCAGCGGGCGTTCCGGGACCACTTTTTACGAGCAGTACTTC,CASGRSGTTFYEQYF
TRBV18,few,TRBJ2-5,.,TGTGCCAGCACGAAGGGAGAGGAGGAGACCCAGTACTTC,CASTKGEEETQYF
TRBV6-5,.,TRBJ1-6,.,TGTGCCAGCAGTTGGCCCGGCAATTCACCCCTCCACTTT,CASSWPGNSPLHF
TRBV20-1,.,TRBJ2-5,.,TGCAGTGCTAGTCCCCAGCTTGAGGGGGAGACCCAGTACTTC,CSASPQLEGETQYF
TRBV29-1,few,TRBJ2-3,.,TGCAGCGTTGTTGGCTACCAGAGGACAGATACGCAGTATTTT,CSVVGYQRTDTQYF
TRBV4-3,few,TRBJ2-7,.,TGCGCCAGCAGCCCGGGGTTGTCGGGCTACGAGCAGTACTTC,CASSPGLSGYEQYF
TRBV6-5,.,TRBJ2-1,TRBD2,TGTGCCAGCAGTTACTCGGTCGGGGAGGGCTCCTACAATGAGCAGTTCTTC,CASSYSVGEGSYNEQFF
TRBV4-3,few,TRBJ1-4,.,TGCGCCAGCAGCCAAGATCCTCGGGGATCAAGTGAAAAACTGTTTTTT,CASSQDPRGSSEKLFF
TRBV6-6,.,TRBJ1-4,TRBD1,TGTGCCAGCAGTTGGGGACAGGGACATGAAAAACTGTTTTTT,CASSWGQGHEKLFF
TRBV7-2,.,TRBJ2-3,TRBD2,TGTGCCAGCAGCTTAGCGCTAACTAGCGGGAGTTCAGACACGCAGTATTTT,CASSLALTSGSSDTQYF
TRBV2,.,TRBJ2-5,.,TGTGCCAGCAGTGCTACGGTCGCAGGAGAGACCCAGTACTTC,CASSATVAGETQYF
TRBV29-1,.,TRBJ2-1,.,TGCAGCGAGGGACTGTCCTACAATGAGCAGTTCTTC,CSEGLSYNEQFF
TRBV29-1,.,TRBJ1-4,TRBD1,TGCAGCGTTGTAGGACAGGGATACGAAAAACTGTTTTTT,CSVVGQGYEKLFF
TRBV2,.,TRBJ2-5,TRBD2,TGTGCCAGCAGATCGGGACTAGCGGGAGAAATTCAGTACTTC,CASRSGLAGEIQYF
TRBV11-3,.,TRBJ2-6,TRBD1,TGTGCCGGCAGCTTCGGTTTGCAGGGGGCTGCTGGGGCCAACGTCCTGACTTTC,CAGSFGLQGAAGANVLTF
TRBV3-1,.,TRBJ2-5,.,TGTGCCAGCAGCCTCTCGGGCGCGTACCAAGAGACCCAGTACTTC,CASSLSGAYQETQYF
TRBV29-1,.,TRBJ1-5,.,TGCAGCGTTGAAGGAGGGGAAGGTGTTCAGCCCCAGCATTTT,CSVEGGEGVQPQHF
TRBV12-3/TRBV12-4,.,TRBJ2-1,.,TGTGCCAGCAGTTTGGGGACCGGCCGACATGAGCAGTTCTTC,CASSLGTGRHEQFF
TRBV20-1,.,TRBJ1-3,.,TGCAGTGCTAGTCCCCCGGGTCTCTCTGGAAACACCATATATTTT,CSASPPGLSGNTIYF
TRBV13,few,TRBJ2-5,.,TGTGCCAGCAGCCCTAAGCCGGGACTCGAGACCCAGTACTTC,CASSPKPGLETQYF
TRBV5-5,.,TRBJ2-1,TRBD2,TGTGCCAGCAGCGAACAGGGACTAGGCTGGTGGTATGAGCAGTTCTTC,CASSEQGLGWWYEQFF
TRBV7-9,few,TRBJ2-5,.,TGTGCCAGCCTTTTGGGGGAACCTAACCAAGAGACCCAGTACTTC,CASLLGEPNQETQYF
TRBV21-1,.,TRBJ2-6,.,TGTGCCAGCAGCAAAAGTCTCACAGGGAGGGGTGGGGCCAACGTCCTGACTTTC,CASSKSLTGRGGANVLTF
TRBV28,few,TRBJ2-3,TRBD2,TGTGCCAGCAGTCCCCGGACTAGCGGGAGGGTAGATACGCAGTATTTT,CASSPRTSGRVDTQYF
TRBV4-2,few,TRBJ2-1,.,TGTGCCAGCAGCCGACAGAGCAATGAGCAGTTCTTC,CASSRQSNEQFF
TRBV7-2,few,TRBJ2-1,.,TGTGCCAGCAGCTTAGACAGAAGGGATGAGCAGTTCTTC,CASSLDRRDEQFF
TRBV28,.,TRBJ1-1,.,TGTGCCAGCAGTTTACCCATCCAGGCACCGGTTGAAGCTTTCTTT,CASSLPIQAPVEAFF
TRBV10-3,.,TRBJ2-3,TRBD1,TGTGCCATCCAGGACAGGGGGCAGGCAGATACGCAGTATTTT,CAIQDRGQADTQYF
TRBV29-1,.,TRBJ1-1,.,TGCAGCGTTGGGGAGGGGATCGGAGCTTTCTTT,CSVGEGIGAFF
TRBV7-9,.,TRBJ2-5,.,TGTGCCAGCAGCTTCAGCGGACGACCGGGGATCCAAGAGACCCAGTACTTC,CASSFSGRPGIQETQYF
TRBV6-2/TRBV6-3,many,TRBJ2-5,TRBD2,TGTGCCAGCAGCCGCGGGCTAGCGGGGTACCAAGAGACCCAGTACTTC,CASSRGLAGYQETQYF
TRBV20-1,.,TRBJ1-6,TRBD1,TGCAGTGCTAGAGTGGATCCGGGACAGGGGACCTCACCCCTCCACTTT,CSARVDPGQGTSPLHF
TRBV7-2,.,TRBJ2-7,.,TGTGCCAGCAGCTCGCTGTCAGCCGGCTCCTACGAGCAGTACTTC,CASSSLSAGSYEQYF
TRBV5-1,.,TRBJ1-1,TRBD1,TGCGCCAGCAGCCCTCAAGCGACAGGGGAAGCTGAAGCTTTCTTT,CASSPQATGEAEAFF
TRBV7-6,few,TRBJ2-1,.,TGTGCCAGCAGCTTAAATCCGGCTTTCTACAATGAGCAGTTCTTC,CASSLNPAFYNEQFF
TRBV20-1,few,TRBJ2-4,TRBD2,TGCAGTGCTGAAGAACCGGGACTAGCAATTCTTAAACACAAAAACATTCAGTACTTC,CSAEEPGLAILKHKNIQYF
TRBV7-6,.,TRBJ2-2,TRBD1,TGTGCCAGCAGCTATCCAACCGGGACAGCGAACACCGGGGAGCTGTTTTTT,CASSYPTGTANTGELFF
TRBV10-3,.,TRBJ2-2,.,TGTGCCATCAGTGGAAATACGGGACAAGCGAACACCGGGGAGCTGTTTTTT,CAISGNTGQANTGELFF
TRBV7-9,few,TRBJ1-2,TRBD1,TGTGCCAGCAGCTTAGACCCCCCGACAGGGAGTGTTGGTGGCTACACCTTC,CASSLDPPTGSVGGYTF
TRBV7-2,.,TRBJ2-1,TRBD2,TGTGCCAGCAGCTTTCTAGCGGGGAATTACAATGAGCAGTTCTTC,CASSFLAGNYNEQFF
TRBV11-2,few,TRBJ1-2,.,TGTGCCAGCAGCTCGGTTCTTTTATCTAACTATGGCTACACCTTC,CASSSVLLSNYGYTF
TRBV7-3,few,TRBJ2-6,.,TGTGCCAGCAGCTTACAGGGGACCCCAGTCCTGACTTTC,CASSLQGTPVLTF
TRBV20-1,.,TRBJ1-2,.,TGCAGTGCTAGAGGAGGGGAAGGCTACACCTTC,CSARGGEGYTF
TRBV4-3,.,TRBJ1-2,.,TGCGCCAGCAGCCATAGGCTGGATTCTAACTATGGCTACACCTTC,CASSHRLDSNYGYTF
TRBV20-1,.,TRBJ2-3,.,TGCAGTGCTAGATCGCGTCGTGCCACATCGGCGGATACGCAGTATTTT,CSARSRRATSADTQYF
TRBV27,few,TRBJ1-5,.,TGTGCCAGCAGTTTATCGGCAGGGGCATTAGGTCAGCCCCAGCATTTT,CASSLSAGALGQPQHF
TRBV21-1,few,TRBJ1-5,.,TGTGCCAGCAGCAAAGGGAAACAGGGATTGTCTTCCTATCAGCCCCAGCATTTT,CASSKGKQGLSSYQPQHF
TRBV6-1,.,TRBJ2-7,TRBD1,TGTGCCAGCAGTGAAGCGCTCGTGACAGGGGGCTACGAGCAGTACTTC,CASSEALVTGGYEQYF
TRBV20-1,few,TRBJ2-5,TRBD2,TGCAGTGCCGTCAGAGGGAGGGCCGTGGAGACCCAGTACTTC,CSAVRGRAVETQYF
TRBV20-1,.,TRBJ2-1,TRBD2,TGCAGTGCTAGAGGGAGCGGGAGTCCCGATGAGCAGTTCTTC,CSARGSGSPDEQFF